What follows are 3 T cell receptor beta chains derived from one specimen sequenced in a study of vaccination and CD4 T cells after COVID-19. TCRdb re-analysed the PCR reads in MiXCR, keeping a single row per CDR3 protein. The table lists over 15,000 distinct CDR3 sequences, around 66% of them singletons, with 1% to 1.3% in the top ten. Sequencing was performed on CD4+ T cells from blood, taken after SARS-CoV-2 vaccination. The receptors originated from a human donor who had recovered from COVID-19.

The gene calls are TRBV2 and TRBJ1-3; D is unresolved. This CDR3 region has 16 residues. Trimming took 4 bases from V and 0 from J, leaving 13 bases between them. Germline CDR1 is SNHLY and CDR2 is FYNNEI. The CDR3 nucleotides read TGTGCCAGCAGTGCGTGGCGCGACAACTCTGGAAACACCATATATTTT. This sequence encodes CASSAWRDNSGNTIYF.

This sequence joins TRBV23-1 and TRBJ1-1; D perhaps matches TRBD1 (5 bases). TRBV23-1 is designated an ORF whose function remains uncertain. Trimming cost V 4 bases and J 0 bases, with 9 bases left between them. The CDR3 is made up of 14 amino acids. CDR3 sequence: CASSRTSMNTEAFF. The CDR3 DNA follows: TGCGCCAGCAGTCGGACAAGTATGAACACTGAAGCTTTCTTT.

CDR3 nucleotide sequence: TGCAGTGCAGGGCAGGGTTACGGTACTAATGAAAAACTGTTTTTT. This encodes CSAGQGYGTNEKLFF. The genes are TRBV20-1 and TRBJ1-4; D may be TRBD1 (5 bases). The germline gives CDR1 DFQATT, CDR2 SNEGSKA (reference sequence). The CDR3 totals 15 residues. The ends were cut back, 6 bases at V and 2 bases at J, with 16 bases in the middle.